This T cell receptor beta chain was captured in a study of blood T cell repertoires in COVID-19. Whole-study context: Collection of acute and convalescent COVID-19 samples took place in the United States, Italy and Spain. Sample material is recorded as cDNA or gDNA derived from T cells, B-cell-depleted T cells, or PBMCs.

Trimming cost V 7 bases and J 6 bases, with 16 bases left between them. The CDR3 consists of 13 residues. CDR1 and CDR2 (germline): LGHDT, YNNKEL (reference sequence). How the authors handled the data: Reference gene primer amplification yielded estimated nucleated cell counts. TCRdb keeps only in-frame clones here, not all; method: immunoSEQ multiplex PCR. Clone size and V and J calls were adopted from that table, with D and trimming inferred from the DNA. The data contain roughly 140,000 clones, more than 75% of them seen just once; the ten biggest clones take up around 4%. The sequence came from a man between 60 and 75 years old with acute or convalescent COVID-19. The V call is TRBV3-1 (or the pseudogene TRBV3-2), the J call TRBJ2-7; possible D gene TRBD2, 5 bases. Sequencing was performed on peripheral blood. Here the CDR3 DNA reads TGTGCCAGCACCCCGGCCCCGAGCGGCGAGCAGTACTTC. Translation: CASTPAPSGEQYF.